These 11 T cell receptor beta chains came from one sample sequenced in a study of radiation and T cells in renal cell carcinoma (dated by TCRdb to 2018 to 2021). The library came from the immunoSEQ multiplex PCR assay. The immuneACCESS repertoire file appears here via TCRdb, limited to in-frame rearrangements. These files lack a portion of the clones; in checked studies, under half of the deficit traces to unresolved V genes, and the cause of the others is not known. The sample table contains around 170,000 clones; only one count was recorded for roughly 90% of them. The ten largest make up approximately 11% of the sample. Reading the label with the study, this specimen's time point is: blood 4 weeks post-SBRT, at nephrectomy. Reading the label with the study, this specimen's treatment or condition is: 15 Gy SBRT to primary tumor, nephrectomy 4 weeks later. This material consisted of blood, taken from a patient whose treatment included radiotherapy and nephrectomy. All receptors come from a woman aged 45-59 years with renal cell carcinoma.

This chain links TRBV5-1 with TRBJ1-2; possibly TRBD1 for D (6 bases). V was pared by 4 bases and J by 7 bases, with 26 bases between. The V gene's germline CDR1 is SGHRS and CDR2 YFSETQ. This CDR3 spans 17 amino acids. CDR3 in DNA: TGCGCCAGCAGCCCAGCCACCTCCACAGGGACCGGGGGTGGCTACACCTTC. It codes for CASSPATSTGTGGGYTF.

The chain uses TRBV5-5 and TRBJ1-1, with unresolved D. V lost 0 bases and J lost 5, with 17 bases in between. The CDR3 has 16 amino acids. The V gene's germline CDR1 is SGHKS and CDR2 YYEKEE (reference sequence). This CDR3 reads CASSLVSGVWETEAFF. The CDR3 DNA reads TGTGCCAGCAGCTTGGTTAGCGGGGTTTGGGAGACTGAAGCTTTCTTT.

This sequence joins TRBV19 and TRBJ2-3; TRBD2 is a possible D gene (5 bases). The germline gives CDR1 LNHDA, CDR2 SQIVND (reference sequence). V was shortened by 3 bases and J by 6 bases, with 7 bases between the two germline ends. This CDR3 is 12 amino acids long. In nucleotides, the CDR3 is TGTGCCAGTAGTATCGGACTCGATACGCAGTATTTT. Its translation: CASSIGLDTQYF.

The DNA of the CDR3 is TGTGCCATCAGTGAGTCTAGCGCCCGAAACTATGGCTACACCTTC. This gives the protein CAISESSARNYGYTF. The chain joins TRBV10-3 to TRBJ1-2; D gene ambiguous. V was clipped by 0 bases and J by 2 bases, with 10 bases between them. The CDR3 runs 15 residues. From germline, CDR1 is ENHRY and CDR2 SYGVKD.

V usage is TRBV6-5 and J usage is TRBJ2-7; D is unresolved. The CDR3 has 15 residues. V was shortened by 2 bases and J by 1 base, with 12 bases between the two germline ends. CDR1 is MNHEY and CDR2 is SVGAGI in the germline V gene. The CDR3 DNA reads TGTGCCAGCAGTTACCTAAGCCGGCAGTCCTACGAGCAGTACTTC. The encoded protein is CASSYLSRQSYEQYF.

This chain connects TRBV7-6 to TRBJ2-5, with 11 positions matching TRBD2. Germline CDR1 is SGHVS and CDR2 is FNYEAQ. The trim removed 1 base at V and 7 bases at J, leaving 5 bases unmatched. The CDR3 length is 15 residues. The CDR3 protein is CASSLGSGGAGTQYF. The CDR3 region has the DNA TGTGCCAGCAGCTTAGGTAGCGGGGGGGCCGGGACCCAGTACTTC.

DNA of the CDR3: TGCGCCAGCAGCTTGGACAGGGGAGGTGGAAACACCATATATTTT. It translates to CASSLDRGGGNTIYF. The gene calls are TRBV5-1 and TRBJ1-3; 7 bases map to TRBD1. CDR1 and CDR2 from the germline V gene are SGHRS and YFSETQ. CDR3 length: 15 residues. The V gene end was trimmed by 0 bases and the J gene end by 3 bases; junction bases not matched to a gene: 3.

V gene TRBV7-9 combines with J gene TRBJ2-7; weak D call: TRBD2 (5 bases). This CDR3 region has 14 residues. The germline CDR1 and CDR2 sequences are SEHNR and FQNEAQ (reference sequence). V was cut by 2 bases and J by 2 bases, with 10 bases left in between. CDR3 sequence (DNA): TGTGCCAGCAGCTTATCGAGGGCCCCCTACGAGCAGTACTTC. Amino acids: CASSLSRAPYEQYF.

J is TRBJ2-7 and V is TRBV6-6; a possible D gene is TRBD2 (5 bases). Trimming removed 7 bases at V and 0 bases at J, with 13 bases between. The CDR3 covers 14 residues. CDR1 and CDR2 (germline): MNHNY, SVGAGI (reference sequence). DNA of the CDR3: TGTGCCAGCACTTATAGCGAGAGCTCCTACGAGCAGTACTTC. This gives the protein CASTYSESSYEQYF.

In its sample, this clone was seen once. CDR3 DNA: TGTGCCAGTAGTATAGACCCAGGGGCGGCCCAGCATTTT. Translated: CASSIDPGAAQHF. This chain connects TRBV19 to TRBJ1-5, with D maybe TRBD1 (6 bases). Germline V gives CDR1 LNHDA, CDR2 SQIVND (reference sequence). This CDR3 region has 13 residues. V was trimmed by 0 bases and J by 11 bases, leaving 11 bases between them. Full variable domain (rest looked up from reference TRBV19 and TRBJ1-5): DGGITQSPKYLFRKEGQNVTLSCEQNLNHDAMYWYRQDPGQGLRLIYYSQIVNDFQKGDIAEGYSVSREKKESFPLTVTSAQKNPTAFYLCASSIDPGAAQHFGDGTRLSIL.

The chain carries TRBV9 and TRBJ1-1; possibly TRBD1 for D (5 bases). V lost 2 bases, J lost 5 bases, and 13 bases lay in between. The CDR3 runs to 14 residues. Germline V gene lookup returns CDR1 SGDLS and CDR2 YYNGEE. The CDR3 sequence is CASSVTGRETEAFF. The CDR3 coding sequence is TGTGCCAGCAGCGTTACAGGACGGGAGACTGAAGCTTTCTTT.